These 13 T cell receptor beta chains were all obtained from the same sample, sequenced in a study of blood T cell repertoires in COVID-19. Assay: immunoSEQ multiplex PCR; the TCRdb copy retains only in-frame clones and omits some. The sample gives about 60,000 clones, roughly 84% of which show up once; roughly 10% is in the top ten. The sequenced sample consisted of peripheral blood. The receptor source for this set is a man aged 30 to 39 with COVID-19, enrolled during active disease.

The chain carries TRBV20-1 and TRBJ1-2, with D possibly being TRBD1 (6 bases). The germline gives CDR1 DFQATT, CDR2 SNEGSKA (reference sequence). V was shortened by 3 bases and J by 6 bases, with 17 bases between the two germline ends. The CDR3 consists of 14 residues. CDR3 nucleotides: TGCAGTGCTAGTCCGCAGGCAGGGGTGAATGGCTACACCTTC. Amino acid sequence: CSASPQAGVNGYTF.

The V gene is TRBV27, the J gene TRBJ2-7, with D perhaps matching TRBD1 (6 bases). This CDR3 is 15 amino acids long. Germline CDR1 reads MNHEY; CDR2 reads SMNVEV (reference sequence). Trimming pared 7 bases from V and 6 bases from J, leaving 22 bases between. The CDR3 protein is CASTLLGRGPSEQYF. DNA for the CDR3: TGTGCCAGCACCTTACTCGGCAGGGGCCCCTCCGAGCAGTACTTC.

The chain recombines TRBV6-6 with TRBJ2-3; tentatively, D is TRBD2 (6 bases). The V end was cut by 8 bases, the J end by 0 bases, with 12 bases between. Germline CDR1 reads MNHNY; CDR2 reads SVGAGI (reference sequence). CDR3 length: 14 residues. This CDR3 is CASGLASSTDTQYF. In DNA, the CDR3 is TGTGCCAGCGGCCTAGCGTCTAGCACAGATACGCAGTATTTT.

The chain carries TRBV28 and TRBJ1-2, with a weak D call TRBD1 (5 bases). Germline values: CDR1 MDHEN, CDR2 SYDVKM. The V gene lost 2 bases and the J gene lost 4 bases, with 11 bases spanning the gap. This CDR3 spans 14 amino acids. For the CDR3, the DNA is TGTGCCAGCAGTTTAGGTAGGGGCCCCTATGGCTACACCTTC. Translating gives CASSLGRGPYGYTF.

A few counts support this clone. The chain uses TRBV12-2 and TRBJ2-7; the D segment call TRBD1 is taken from the table without a DNA check. TRBV12-2 is an annotated pseudogene. The CDR3 length is 15 residues. This CDR3 is CASRLEGTGNYEQYF. The DNA of the CDR3 is TGTGCAAGTCGCTTAGAGGGGACAGGGAACTACGAGCAGTACTTC.

The chain is built from TRBV7-2 and TRBJ2-1, with 8 bases matching TRBD2. J was trimmed by 5 bases and V by 4 bases; bases with no gene match: 4. CDR3 size: 14 residues. Germline V gene data show CDR1 as SGHTA and CDR2 as FQGNSA. The DNA of the CDR3 is TGTGCCAGCAGCTGGACTAGCAAGCACAATGAGCAGTTCTTC. This gives the protein CASSWTSKHNEQFF. Together with reference TRBV7-2 and TRBJ2-1, the CDR3 gives the full variable domain: GAGVSQSPSNKVTEKGKDVELRCDPISGHTALYWYRQSLGQGLEFLIYFQGNSAPDKSGLPSDRFSAERTGGSVSTLTIQRTQQEDSAVYLCASSWTSKHNEQFFGPGTRLTVL.

The CDR3 region has the DNA TGCGCCAGCAGCTCCACTGACACGCTCACTGAAGCTTTCTTT. It specifies CASSSTDTLTEAFF. This chain connects TRBV5-1 to TRBJ1-1; D ambiguous. In germline, CDR1 is SGHRS, CDR2 YFSETQ. Trimming took off 3 bases at V and 4 bases at J, with 13 bases between the two ends. The length of the CDR3 is 14 residues.

The chain carries TRBV27 and TRBJ1-2; TRBD1 is a possible D gene (6 bases). V gave up 5 bases and J gave up 7 bases, with 11 bases separating them. The length of the CDR3 is 12 residues. In germline, CDR1 is MNHEY, CDR2 SMNVEV (reference sequence). CDR3 residues: CASSTPGVGYTF. The CDR3 DNA follows: TGTGCCAGCAGTACCCCAGGGGTTGGCTACACCTTC.

The chain couples TRBV2 to TRBJ2-1; TRBD2 matches at 13 bases. This CDR3 contains 16 residues. With 4 bases clipped from V and 5 bases from J, the junction kept 5 bases outside the gene matches. CDR1 and CDR2 from the germline V gene are SNHLY and FYNNEI. For the CDR3, the DNA is TGTGCCAGCAGTGGGACTAGCGGGAGAGTACACAATGAGCAGTTCTTC. Encoded protein: CASSGTSGRVHNEQFF.

In its sample, this clone was seen once. This chain connects TRBV6-5 to TRBJ2-6; D remains unclear. This CDR3 region has 15 residues. From germline, CDR1 is MNHEY and CDR2 SVGAGI. Trimming cost V 4 bases and J 4 bases, with 11 bases left between them. DNA for the CDR3: TGTGCCAGCAGTTTCCCGGTCGCGGGGGCCAACGTCCTGACTTTC. Amino acids: CASSFPVAGANVLTF.

The chain combines TRBV2 with TRBJ2-5; a possible D gene is TRBD2 (6 bases). Looked up from germline, CDR1 is SNHLY and CDR2 is FYNNEI. The CDR3 spans 15 residues. V gave up 5 bases and J gave up 5 bases, with 18 bases separating them. The CDR3 DNA reads TGTGCCAGCAGTTCTGACTCTAGAAGCGGGGAGACCCAGTACTTC. Translating gives CASSSDSRSGETQYF.

The chain is built from TRBV29-1 and TRBJ2-5; 7 bases agree with TRBD1. CDR3 size: 12 residues. The germline CDR1 and CDR2 sequences are SQVTM and ANQGSEA. The CDR3 here is CSSGTASETQYF. For the CDR3, the DNA is TGCAGTTCAGGGACAGCCAGCGAGACCCAGTACTTC.

The J gene is TRBJ2-7, the V gene TRBV24-1; weak D call: TRBD2 (11 bases). This CDR3 is 21 amino acids long. Germline V gene data show CDR1 as KGHDR and CDR2 as SFDVKD. The CDR3 loop is CATGSPRDRGLGLAVSYEQYF. The CDR3 DNA sequence: TGTGCAACCGGGAGCCCCCGGGACAGGGGTTTGGGACTAGCGGTCTCCTACGAGCAGTACTTC.